This TCR beta chain was documented in a study of blood T cell repertoires in COVID-19 (dated by TCRdb to 2019 to 2021). Context from the whole study: Samples covering the acute and convalescent phases of COVID-19 were provided by collaborators in the United States, Italy and Spain. The prospective study material was composed of cDNA or gDNA derived from T cells, B-cell-depleted T cells, or PBMCs. Deeply sampled blood TCRbeta repertoires from subjects exposed to, actively infected with, or recovered from COVID-19 were included in the dataset. The repertoires were released in a freely available public database meant as a resource for research on the immune response to SARS-CoV-2. The samples were drawn from two sources: the first 160 participants of the ongoing ImmuneRACE study, and fewer than 1,500 subjects contributed by 6 global collaborators. Nearly every sample came with metadata listing a de-identified subject ID, COVID-19 status, age in years and sex. Where available, HLA class I and class II types were obtained from metadata supplied by the sample provider rather than from assay-based typing.

Each collaborating institution followed its own protocols to collect whole blood in K2EDTA tubes. Collaborator samples were shipped for TCRbeta analysis as frozen whole blood, isolated PBMCs, or DNA extracted from either sample type. Comments on this clone: Its target antigen remains unknown. Qualities for individual bases were not recorded, and no much larger clone is one base off.

The study at large found these results: The quantity of clinical and demographic metadata differed by source and by participant and was supplied without curation.

For CDR1 and CDR2, the germline V gene lists SGDLS and YYNGEE. V loses 4 bases at its end and J loses 0 bases; junction bases beyond the gene matches: 11. The CDR3 holds 18 amino acids from the cysteine to the phenylalanine. Solely the CDR3 DNA is kept, with 54 bases framed from the first base. The immunoSEQ Assay, a bias-controlled multiplex PCR, was used to amplify TCRbeta CDR3 regions from genomic DNA. In the paper's pipeline: Within the assay, amplification of reference gene primers was used to estimate how many nucleated cells each sample contained. To quantify the absolute abundance of each unique TCRbeta CDR3 rearrangement, sequence reads were collapsed and filtered. Productive Simpson clonality was computed per sample as the square root of Simpson's diversity index over productive rearrangements. As stored in TCRdb, this immuneACCESS dataset retains in-frame rearrangements with V and J assigned. A fraction of the clones does not appear; measured against another copy, unresolved V genes explain less than half of the discrepancy, and the remainder lacks a known reason. V and J calls and clone size are those listed in that table; D and trimming were worked out from the DNA. This sample gives approximately 15,000 clones in total; about 89% of them show up just once. The ten largest clones take up around 3.3% of the sample.

The chain links TRBV9 with TRBJ2-3; 10 bases in between match TRBD1. The sequencing sample was made of peripheral blood. This clonotype was obtained from a human donor in a cohort sampled during active COVID-19. The CDR3 amino acid sequence is: CASSLGVGTGASTDTQYF. At the DNA level, the sequence is TGTGCCAGCAGCCTCGGCGTCGGGACAGGGGCTAGCACAGATACGCAGTATTTT.